These 24 T cell receptor beta chains share one sample of origin, sequenced in a study of blood T cells in healthy people across ages. A second about 7 to 12 cycle PCR used barcoded and J-beta primers. TCRdb itself ran the 5' RACE reads through MiXCR, one entry per CDR3 protein. The sample consists of approximately 1.5 million distinct CDR3 sequences, 40% to 45% of them appearing once. Sequenced sample: blood. Receptors originate from a woman aged 18-35 years in good health.

The chain has TRBV6-5 and TRBJ2-7; D is unclear. The CDR3 runs 15 residues. The ends were cut back, 2 bases at V and 8 bases at J, with 19 bases in the middle. Germline assignment: CDR1 MNHEY and CDR2 SVGAGI. CDR3 bases: TGTGCCAGCAGTTACGGGATACCCGTCACGTACCAGCAGTACTTC. Translated, it gives CASSYGIPVTYQQYF.

V is TRBV28 and J is TRBJ2-3; 7 nucleotides agree with TRBD1. V gave up 2 bases and J gave up 8 bases; unmatched junction bases: 1. The germline gives CDR1 MDHEN, CDR2 SYDVKM. CDR3 length: 12 residues. CDR3 DNA: TGTGCCAGCAGTTTAGGACAGGCTACGCAGTATTTT. It is translated as CASSLGQATQYF.

V gene TRBV10-2 combines with J gene TRBJ2-7, with TRBD1 matching over 7 bases. The V and J ends lost 7 bases and 3 bases, in that order; junction bases with no gene match: 9. The CDR3 loop spans 14 amino acids. Germline V lookup: CDR1 WSHSY, CDR2 SAAADI. CDR3 nucleotide sequence: TGCGCCAGCACAGAGGACAGGCATTTCTACGAGCAGTACTTC. Residues: CASTEDRHFYEQYF.

Details on this clonotype: An end of the junction does not agree with germline; a read error may underlie this. The chain has TRBV27 and TRBJ2-6, with TRBD1 as a possible D gene (5 bases). There are 14 residues in the CDR3. CDR1 is MNHEY, CDR2 SMNVEV, per germline (reference sequence). The CDR3 spells CASRYSSGANVLTF. For the CDR3, the DNA is TGTGCCAGCAGGTACAGCTCTGGGGCCAACGTTCTGACTTTC. Full variable domain (missing parts from reference TRBV27 and TRBJ2-6): EAQVTQNPRYLITVTGKKLTVTCSQNMNHEYMSWYRQDPGLGLRQIYYSMNVEVTDKGDVPEGYKVSRKEKRNFPLILESPSPNQTSLYFCASRYSSGANVLTFGAGSRLTVL.

This clonotype has a handful of counts. CDR3 in DNA: TGTGCCAGCAGCCAGGGTAGTAGGGTCTATGGCTACACCTTC. Encoded protein: CASSQGSRVYGYTF. The V gene is TRBV3-1, the J gene TRBJ1-2, with D uncertain. The CDR3 sequence is 14 residues long. CDR1 and CDR2 from the germline V gene are LGHDT and YNNKEL (reference sequence). V gave up 3 bases and J gave up 4 bases, with 12 bases separating them.

The gene calls are TRBV28 and TRBJ2-3; TRBD2 matches at 7 bases. Germline CDR1 reads MDHEN; CDR2 reads SYDVKM. The CDR3 has 16 residues. J was trimmed by 4 bases and V by 6 bases; bases with no gene match: 13. CDR3 region: CASRLRGGSQSDTQYF. The CDR3 DNA reads TGTGCCAGCAGACTACGGGGCGGGAGTCAATCAGATACGCAGTATTTT.

The V call is TRBV7-8, the J call TRBJ2-3; D might be TRBD2 (6 bases). The ends were cut back, 2 bases at V and 2 bases at J, with 20 bases in the middle. This CDR3 contains 18 residues. Germline-derived CDR1 and CDR2 are SGHVS and FQNEAQ. The CDR3, as DNA: TGTGCCAGCAGCTTACGAAGAGTACTAGCCAAGGACACAGATACGCAGTATTTT. Its translation: CASSLRRVLAKDTDTQYF.

The rearrangement uses TRBV7-9 and TRBJ1-2; D is ambiguous. Germline V CDR1 and CDR2: SEHNR, FQNEAQ (reference sequence). The V end was cut by 1 base, the J end by 8 bases, with 11 bases between. The CDR3 sequence is 13 residues long. The CDR3 DNA sequence: TGTGCCAGCAGCTTAGTTCTACGGGGAGGCTACACCTTC. Encoded protein: CASSLVLRGGYTF.

The chain combines TRBV28 with TRBJ2-1; D remains ambiguous. The CDR3 spans 13 residues. The V gene's germline CDR1 is MDHEN and CDR2 SYDVKM. The V gene lost 10 bases and the J gene lost 8 bases, with 18 bases spanning the gap. This CDR3 reads CATRTPASDEQFF. The CDR3, as DNA: TGTGCCACCCGGACCCCGGCTTCGGATGAGCAGTTCTTC.

The V and J genes are TRBV30 and TRBJ2-5, with D possibly matching TRBD2 (7 bases). V lost 4 bases and J 5 bases, leaving 11 bases between the germline ends. The CDR3 loop spans 12 amino acids. Per the germline V gene, CDR1 is GTSNPN and CDR2 is SVGIG (reference sequence). The CDR3 DNA follows: TGTGCCTGGAAGGGGGGGAGTGAGACCCAGTACTTC. Its protein product is CAWKGGSETQYF.

Concerning this clonotype: The junction departs from the called germline gene at one end, perhaps through a read error. The rearrangement links TRBV4-3 to TRBJ1-4, with 7 bases matching TRBD1. CDR1 is LGHNA, CDR2 YSLEER, per germline. The CDR3 sequence is 17 residues long. CDR3 in amino acids: CASGQGTAPGVMEKLFF. CDR3 bases: TGCGCCAGCGGCCAAGGGACAGCGCCCGGGGTAATGGAAAAACTGTTTTTT.

About this clonotype itself: One end of the junction fails to match germline, which may point to a read error. The chain recombines TRBV20-1 with TRBJ1-4, with D perhaps matching TRBD1 (6 bases). The V gene's germline CDR1 is DFQATT and CDR2 SNEGSKA (reference sequence). The CDR3 is made up of 14 amino acids. The CDR3 loop is CSAPGTSTSEKLFF. The CDR3 bases are TGCAGTGCTCCTGGGACATCTACTAGTGAAAAACTGTTTTTT.

The chain combines TRBV6-1 with TRBJ2-7; 8 positions agree with TRBD1. The V and J ends lost 4 bases and 5 bases, in that order; junction bases with no gene match: 7. CDR1 MNHNS and CDR2 SASEGT come from the germline V gene. The CDR3 is 14 residues long. The CDR3 loop is CASSAWDRTHEQYF. The CDR3, as DNA: TGTGCCAGCAGTGCATGGGACAGGACCCACGAGCAGTACTTC.

CDR3 amino acids: CASSLRRSPDEQYF. In DNA, the CDR3 is TGTGCCAGCAGCTTAAGGAGGTCCCCGGACGAGCAGTACTTC. The gene calls are TRBV5-5 and TRBJ2-7; D might be TRBD2 (5 bases). With 2 bases removed from V and 5 bases from J, the gap between germline ends came to 14 bases. Germline loops: CDR1 SGHKS, CDR2 YYEKEE (reference sequence). There are 14 residues in the CDR3.

This rearrangement joins TRBV30 to TRBJ1-4, with D maybe TRBD1 (6 bases). The CDR3 covers 14 residues. Between the trimmed V and J ends, which lost 3 bases and 7 bases, there was a span of 15 bases. CDR1 is GTSNPN, CDR2 SVGIG, per germline (reference sequence). The CDR3: CAWRAEGGGEKLFF. CDR3 nucleotides: TGTGCCTGGAGGGCCGAGGGGGGAGGTGAAAAACTGTTTTTT.

The gene calls are TRBV12-3 or TRBV12-4 and TRBJ2-4, with TRBD2 matching 14 bases. Gene TRBJ2-7 matches the end of the DNA better, so the J call may be wrong. CDR3 length: 17 residues. CDR3 DNA sequence: TGTGCCAGCAGTCCCGATCTACGGACTAGCGGGGGGCACGAGCAGTACTTC. Its protein product is CASSPDLRTSGGHEQYF.

This clonotype showed up just once. CDR3 region: CASSGWGYEQFF. CDR3 DNA sequence: TGTGCCAGCAGCGGGTGGGGGTATGAGCAGTTCTTC. This rearrangement joins TRBV9 to TRBJ2-1; possibly TRBD1 or TRBD2 for D (5 bases each). Germline CDR1 is SGDLS and CDR2 is YYNGEE. This CDR3 contains 12 residues. V dropped 3 bases and J dropped 8 bases, with 9 bases sitting between them.

Only a few counts were recorded for this clonotype. The rearrangement links TRBV2 to TRBJ2-3; 8 positions agree with TRBD2. V lost 4 bases, J lost 8 bases, and 8 bases stayed unmatched. This CDR3 comprises 14 residues. The germline gives CDR1 SNHLY, CDR2 FYNNEI. This CDR3 is CASSVSGSEGTQYF. In DNA, the CDR3 is TGTGCCAGCAGTGTCAGCGGGAGTGAGGGTACGCAGTATTTT.

The chain has TRBV4-3 and TRBJ2-5; D remains ambiguous. Trimming cost V 5 bases and J 0 bases, with 10 bases left between them. Germline V gives CDR1 LGHNA, CDR2 YSLEER. The CDR3 has 14 amino acids. This chain's CDR3 is CASSAKWDQETQYF. The CDR3 DNA is TGCGCCAGCAGCGCCAAATGGGACCAAGAGACCCAGTACTTC.

This clonotype was observed many times. V usage is TRBV6-2 or TRBV6-3 and J usage is TRBJ2-7; D is undetermined. This CDR3 has 12 amino acids. CDR1 and CDR2 (germline): MNHEY, SVGEGT. The ends were cut back, 4 bases at V and 3 bases at J, with 7 bases in the middle. The chain's CDR3 is CASSFRIYEQYF. The DNA of the CDR3 is TGTGCCAGCAGTTTCAGGATCTACGAGCAGTACTTC.

This clonotype was recorded many times. V is TRBV4-3 and J is TRBJ2-3; D is unclear. Germline CDR1 is LGHNA and CDR2 is YSLEER. This CDR3 has 13 amino acids. Trimming shortened V by 1 base and J by 6 bases, and 8 bases separated the two germline ends. CDR3 bases: TGCGCCAGCAGCCAAGGGTTTACGGATACGCAGTATTTT. It codes for CASSQGFTDTQYF.

The chain's CDR3 is CASRMDSLDEQFF. CDR3 DNA sequence: TGTGCCAGCAGGATGGACAGTCTAGATGAGCAGTTCTTC. This chain connects TRBV6-1 to TRBJ2-1; possibly TRBD1 for D (6 bases). Germline assignment: CDR1 MNHNS and CDR2 SASEGT. V was shortened by 6 bases and J by 8 bases, with 14 bases between the two germline ends. This CDR3 is built from 13 residues.

As to this clonotype: A read error may account for a junction end that differs from germline. The gene calls are TRBV6-5 and TRBJ2-1; D might be TRBD1 or TRBD2, each matching 6 bases. CDR1 is MNHEY and CDR2 is SVGAGI in the germline V gene. The CDR3 covers 13 residues. CDR3 residues: CASSDGGTNEQLF. The CDR3 bases are TGTGCCAGCAGTGACGGGGGCACGAATGAGCAGTTGTTC.

This clonotype appeared a few times. The chain has TRBV18 and TRBJ2-1; 8 positions agree with TRBD2. V trimming: 6 bases; J trimming: 8 bases; junction bases outside the gene matches: 6. The CDR3 totals 13 residues. Germline V lookup: CDR1 KGHSH, CDR2 LQKENI. The CDR3 coding sequence is TGTGCCAGCTCGTCGCGGGAGGTCTATGAGCAGTTCTTC. It translates to CASSSREVYEQFF.